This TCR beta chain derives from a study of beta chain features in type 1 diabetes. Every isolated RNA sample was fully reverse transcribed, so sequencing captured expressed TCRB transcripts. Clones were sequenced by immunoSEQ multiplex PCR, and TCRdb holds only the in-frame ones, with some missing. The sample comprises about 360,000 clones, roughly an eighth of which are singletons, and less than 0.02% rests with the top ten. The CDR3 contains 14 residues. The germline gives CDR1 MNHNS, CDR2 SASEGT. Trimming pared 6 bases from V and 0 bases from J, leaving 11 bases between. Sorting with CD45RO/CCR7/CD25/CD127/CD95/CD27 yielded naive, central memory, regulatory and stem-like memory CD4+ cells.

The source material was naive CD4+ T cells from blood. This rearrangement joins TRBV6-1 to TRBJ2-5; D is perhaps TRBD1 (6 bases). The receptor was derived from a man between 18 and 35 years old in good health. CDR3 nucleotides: TGTGCCAGCAGCGATCAGGGGTACCAAGAGACCCAGTACTTC. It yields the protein CASSDQGYQETQYF.